Listed here is a single T cell receptor (beta chain). Its antigen is not identified. Trimming took 2 bases from V and 0 from J, leaving 8 bases between them. The CDR3 covers 15 residues. Germline lookup yields CDR1 MNHEY and CDR2 SMNVEV (reference sequence). TCRdb processed the 5' RACE reads anew with MiXCR; each CDR3 protein has one entry. The profile shows fewer than 250,000 distinct CDR3 sequences, approximately 7% of them singletons. The sample originates from a study of identical twins. Study results and caveats: In zero-insertion analyses, partial confounding could arise from invariant MAIT and iNKT cells. Abundant beta clonotypes from cord blood had fewer insertions, unlike memory repertoires, which showed none.

These sequences were also reported in another study, on yellow fever vaccine responses in identical twins.

The sequence came from a woman under 30 in good health. The sequenced sample consisted of memory (CD45RO+) T cells sorted from blood. V is TRBV27 and J is TRBJ2-4; possible D gene TRBD2, 5 bases. CDR3 protein: CASSLGSLAKNIQYF. The CDR3 coding sequence is TGTGCCAGCAGTTTAGGGAGTCTAGCCAAAAACATTCAGTACTTC.